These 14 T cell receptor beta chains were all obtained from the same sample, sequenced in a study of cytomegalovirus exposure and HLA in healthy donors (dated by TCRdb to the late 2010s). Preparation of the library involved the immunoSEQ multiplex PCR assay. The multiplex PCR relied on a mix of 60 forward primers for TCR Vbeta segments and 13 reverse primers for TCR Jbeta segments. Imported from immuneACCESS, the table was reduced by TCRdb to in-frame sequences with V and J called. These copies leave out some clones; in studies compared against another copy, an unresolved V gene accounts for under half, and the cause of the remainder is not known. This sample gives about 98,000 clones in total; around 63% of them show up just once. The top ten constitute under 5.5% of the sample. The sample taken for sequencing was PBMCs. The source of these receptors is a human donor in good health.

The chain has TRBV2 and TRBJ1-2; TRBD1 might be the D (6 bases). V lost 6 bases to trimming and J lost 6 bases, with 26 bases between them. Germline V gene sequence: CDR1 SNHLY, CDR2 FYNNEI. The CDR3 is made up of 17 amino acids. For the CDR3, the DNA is TGTGCCAGCAGCGCACAATCACCTACAGGGCCTCGAAATGGCTACACCTTC. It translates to CASSAQSPTGPRNGYTF.

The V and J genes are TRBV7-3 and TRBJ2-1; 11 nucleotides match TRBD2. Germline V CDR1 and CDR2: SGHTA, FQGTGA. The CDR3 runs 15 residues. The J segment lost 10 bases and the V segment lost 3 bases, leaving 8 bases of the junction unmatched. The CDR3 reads CASSLDLAGGREQFF. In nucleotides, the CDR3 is TGTGCCAGCAGCTTGGATCTAGCGGGGGGTCGGGAGCAGTTCTTC.

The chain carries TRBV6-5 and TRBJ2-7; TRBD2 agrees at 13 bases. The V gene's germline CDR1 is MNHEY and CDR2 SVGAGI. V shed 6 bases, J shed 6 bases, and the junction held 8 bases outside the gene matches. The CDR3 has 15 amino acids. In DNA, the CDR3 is TGTGCCAGCAGACAACCGGGACTAGCGGGATTCGAGCAGTACTTC. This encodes CASRQPGLAGFEQYF.

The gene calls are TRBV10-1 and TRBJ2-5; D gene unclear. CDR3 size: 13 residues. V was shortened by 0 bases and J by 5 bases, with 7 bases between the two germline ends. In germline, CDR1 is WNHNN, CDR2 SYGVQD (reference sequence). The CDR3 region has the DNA TGCGCCAGCAGTGAGTCGGTCGCGGAGACCCAGTACTTC. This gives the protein CASSESVAETQYF.

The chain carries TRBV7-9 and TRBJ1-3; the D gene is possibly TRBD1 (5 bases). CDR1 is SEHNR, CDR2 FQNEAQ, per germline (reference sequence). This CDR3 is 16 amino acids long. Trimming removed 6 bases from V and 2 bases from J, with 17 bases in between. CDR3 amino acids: CASRPSIGGTGNTIYF. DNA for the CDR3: TGTGCCAGCAGACCCTCAATCGGGGGGACTGGAAACACCATATATTTT.

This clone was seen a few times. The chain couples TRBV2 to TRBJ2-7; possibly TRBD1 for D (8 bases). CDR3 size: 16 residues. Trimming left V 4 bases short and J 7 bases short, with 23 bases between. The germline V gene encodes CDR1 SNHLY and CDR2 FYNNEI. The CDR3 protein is CASSVGGQGGMGEQYF. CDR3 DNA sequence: TGTGCCAGCAGTGTGGGTGGACAGGGAGGGATGGGGGAGCAGTACTTC.

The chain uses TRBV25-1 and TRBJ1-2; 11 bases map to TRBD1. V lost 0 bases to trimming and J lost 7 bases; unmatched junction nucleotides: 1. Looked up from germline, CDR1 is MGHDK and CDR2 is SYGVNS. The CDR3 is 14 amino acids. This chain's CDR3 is CASSEYGQGAGYTF. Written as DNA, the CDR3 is TGTGCCAGCAGTGAATATGGACAGGGGGCTGGCTACACCTTC.

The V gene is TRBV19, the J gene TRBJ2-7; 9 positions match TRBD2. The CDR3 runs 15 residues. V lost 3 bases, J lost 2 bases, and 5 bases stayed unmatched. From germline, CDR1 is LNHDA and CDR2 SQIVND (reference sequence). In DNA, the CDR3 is TGTGCCAGTAGTATGGGTAGCGGGAGTCCCTACGAGCAGTACTTC. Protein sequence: CASSMGSGSPYEQYF.

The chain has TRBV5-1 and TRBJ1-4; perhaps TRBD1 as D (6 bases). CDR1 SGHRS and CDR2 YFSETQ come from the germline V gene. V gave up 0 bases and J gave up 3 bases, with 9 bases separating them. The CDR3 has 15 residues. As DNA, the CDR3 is TGCGCCAGCAGCTTGGATACAGGGTCTAATGAAAAACTGTTTTTT. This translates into CASSLDTGSNEKLFF.

CDR3 residues: CASGGPPRSSGEQYF. The CDR3 DNA follows: TGCGCCAGCGGCGGCCCCCCTAGAAGCTCGGGCGAGCAGTACTTC. This sequence joins TRBV10-2 and TRBJ2-7; no definite D call. The CDR3 length is 15 residues. CDR1 is WSHSY and CDR2 is SAAADI in the germline V gene. V was trimmed by 8 bases and J by 6 bases, leaving 23 bases between them.

CDR3 loop: CASAPGQGASYEQYF. The CDR3 nucleotides are TGCGCCAGCGCACCGGGACAGGGGGCCTCCTACGAGCAGTACTTC. The chain employs TRBV5-1 and TRBJ2-7, with 12 positions matching TRBD1. Germline trimming cut 7 bases from V and 0 bases from J; bases unmatched to any gene: 5. The germline V gene has CDR1 SGHRS and CDR2 YFSETQ. The CDR3 loop spans 15 amino acids.

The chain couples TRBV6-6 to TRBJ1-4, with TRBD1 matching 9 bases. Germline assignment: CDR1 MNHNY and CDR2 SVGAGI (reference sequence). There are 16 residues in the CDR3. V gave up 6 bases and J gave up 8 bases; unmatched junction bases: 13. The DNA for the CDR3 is TGTGCCAGCAGAACACAGGGGGCGTCCTCGAAGGAAAAACTGTTTTTT. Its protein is CASRTQGASSKEKLFF.

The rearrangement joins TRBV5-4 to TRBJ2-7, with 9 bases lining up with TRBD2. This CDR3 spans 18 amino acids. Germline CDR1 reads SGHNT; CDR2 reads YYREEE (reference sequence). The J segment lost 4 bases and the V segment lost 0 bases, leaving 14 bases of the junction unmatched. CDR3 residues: CASSLEGVPGTSSYEQYF. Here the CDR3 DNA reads TGTGCCAGCAGCTTGGAGGGGGTCCCCGGGACTAGCAGTTACGAGCAGTACTTC.

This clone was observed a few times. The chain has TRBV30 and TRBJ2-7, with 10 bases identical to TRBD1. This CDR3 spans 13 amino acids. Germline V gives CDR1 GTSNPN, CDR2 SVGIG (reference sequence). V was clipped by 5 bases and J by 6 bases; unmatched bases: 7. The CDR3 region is CAWGGQGPVEQYF. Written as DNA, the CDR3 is TGTGCCTGGGGGGGACAGGGGCCCGTCGAGCAGTACTTC.